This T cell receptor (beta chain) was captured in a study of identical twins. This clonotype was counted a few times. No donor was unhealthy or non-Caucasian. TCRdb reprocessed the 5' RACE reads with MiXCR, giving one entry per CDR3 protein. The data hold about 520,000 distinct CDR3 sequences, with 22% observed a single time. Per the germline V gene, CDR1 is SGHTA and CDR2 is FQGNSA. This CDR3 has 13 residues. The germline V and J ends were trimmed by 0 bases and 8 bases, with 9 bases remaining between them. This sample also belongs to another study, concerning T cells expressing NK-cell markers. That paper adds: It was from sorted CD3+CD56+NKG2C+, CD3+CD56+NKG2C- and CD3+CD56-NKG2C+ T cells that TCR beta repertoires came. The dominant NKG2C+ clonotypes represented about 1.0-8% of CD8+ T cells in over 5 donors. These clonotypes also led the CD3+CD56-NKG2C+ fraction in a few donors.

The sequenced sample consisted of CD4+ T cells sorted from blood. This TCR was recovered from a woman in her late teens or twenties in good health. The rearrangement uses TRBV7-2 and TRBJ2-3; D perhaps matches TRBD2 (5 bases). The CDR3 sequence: CASSLARSGTQYF. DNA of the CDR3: TGTGCCAGCAGCTTAGCGCGCAGCGGTACGCAGTATTTT. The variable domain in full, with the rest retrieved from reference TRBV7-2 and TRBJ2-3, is GAGVSQSPSNKVTEKGKDVELRCDPISGHTALYWYRQSLGQGLEFLIYFQGNSAPDKSGLPSDRFSAERTGGSVSTLTIQRTQQEDSAVYLCASSLARSGTQYFGPGTRLTVL.